The 27 T cell receptor beta chains reported below all come from one sample, sequenced in a study of identical twins. TCRdb reprocessed the 5' RACE reads via MiXCR and lists one record per CDR3 protein. The sample lists 700,000 or so distinct CDR3 sequences; 21% were seen once. This sample also appeared in a second study, on T cells expressing NK-cell markers.

The sequenced sample was PBMCs. These receptors were collected from a woman aged 18-29 years in good health.

This clonotype turned up a few times. The chain recombines TRBV12-3 or TRBV12-4 with TRBJ2-3, with D maybe TRBD1 (5 bases). The V gene lost 6 bases and the J gene lost 2 bases, with 15 bases spanning the gap. CDR3 length: 15 residues. CDR3 bases: TGTGCCAGCAGACCCCTGGGGCGGTACACAGATACGCAGTATTTT. This gives the protein CASRPLGRYTDTQYF.

This clonotype was detected a few times. The V call is TRBV5-5, the J call TRBJ2-1; D is ambiguous. The germline gives CDR1 SGHKS, CDR2 YYEKEE (reference sequence). This CDR3 is 13 amino acids long. V was shortened by 5 bases and J by 10 bases, with 16 bases between the two germline ends. The CDR3 loop reads CASSNGQIEEQFF. The CDR3 DNA is TGTGCCAGCAGTAACGGCCAAATCGAGGAGCAGTTCTTC.

The V and J genes are TRBV20-1 and TRBJ2-1; 8 nucleotides line up with TRBD2. The junction had 8 bases not matched to a gene; V was cut back by 8 bases and J by 8 bases. Germline V gene sequence: CDR1 DFQATT, CDR2 SNEGSKA (reference sequence). The CDR3 consists of 12 residues. CDR3 sequence (DNA): TGCAGTCTAGATCTTAGCGGGGATGAGCAGTTCTTC. Its translation is CSLDLSGDEQFF.

This clonotype was detected many times. V gene TRBV20-1 combines with J gene TRBJ2-1; 9 bases fit TRBD2. V lost 6 bases to trimming and J lost 4 bases; unmatched junction nucleotides: 7. Germline CDR1 is DFQATT and CDR2 is SNEGSKA (reference sequence). CDR3 size: 14 residues. CDR3 sequence: CSALGLAYYNEQFF. DNA of the CDR3: TGCAGTGCCCTCGGACTAGCGTATTACAATGAGCAGTTCTTC.

This clonotype was observed a few times. The rearrangement uses TRBV6-1 and TRBJ1-3; the D is unclear. Trimming left V 11 bases short and J 0 bases short, with 14 bases between. CDR3 size: 14 residues. The germline V gene has CDR1 MNHNS and CDR2 SASEGT. CDR3 residues: CAAQPQFSGNTIYF. The CDR3 region has the DNA TGTGCCGCCCAACCACAGTTCTCTGGAAACACCATATATTTT.

This chain links TRBV6-5 with TRBJ1-1; 9 bases agree with TRBD1. This CDR3 contains 15 residues. V lost 0 bases and J lost 9; bases outside the gene matches: 8. The germline V gene has CDR1 MNHEY and CDR2 SVGAGI. The CDR3 nucleotides are TGTGCCAGCAGTTACTCGAAAGTGGGACAGGGACAAGCTTTCTTT. Its protein product is CASSYSKVGQGQAFF.

This clonotype was seen a handful of times. The J gene is TRBJ2-6, the V gene TRBV20-1; D gene ambiguous. This CDR3 region has 13 residues. Trimming removed 5 bases from V and 2 bases from J, with 7 bases in between. The germline V gene has CDR1 DFQATT and CDR2 SNEGSKA (reference sequence). CDR3 residues: CSAHAAGANVLTF. DNA for the CDR3: TGCAGTGCTCATGCCGCTGGGGCCAACGTCCTGACTTTC.

The chain recombines TRBV12-3 or TRBV12-4 with TRBJ2-7, with 8 bases identical to TRBD1. The CDR3 is 13 amino acids. V lost 5 bases and J lost 6; bases outside the gene matches: 6. CDR3 sequence: CASSPQGVSEQYF. The CDR3 DNA sequence: TGTGCCAGCAGTCCACAGGGGGTCAGCGAGCAGTACTTC.

This chain connects TRBV7-6 to TRBJ2-7, with TRBD2 identical over 9 bases. The germline V gene encodes CDR1 SGHVS and CDR2 FNYEAQ. The CDR3 contains 15 residues. Trimming at V came to 10 bases and at J to 3 bases, leaving 13 bases not matched to a gene. The CDR3 protein is CATRNRTSDNYEQYF. The CDR3 DNA sequence: TGTGCCACCCGAAATAGGACTAGCGATAACTACGAGCAGTACTTC.

The CDR3 sequence is CASSLVGSGSVSQETQYF. The CDR3 DNA follows: TGTGCCAGCAGCTTGGTAGGCTCCGGATCTGTTTCCCAAGAGACCCAGTACTTC. The J gene is TRBJ2-5, the V gene TRBV5-6; D is ambiguous. The germline gives CDR1 SGHDT, CDR2 YYEEEE. This CDR3 spans 18 amino acids. The V end lost 0 bases, the J end lost 1 base, and 19 bases lay between the germline ends.

This clonotype was picked up a small number of times. The V call is TRBV21-1, the J call TRBJ2-1; the listed D gene, TRBD2, was not tested against the DNA. TRBV21-1 is a known pseudogene. The CDR3 is 15 residues long. The CDR3 reads CASHLGGVVSGEQFF. CDR3 coding DNA: TGTGCCAGCCACTTAGGGGGAGTAGTCTCTGGCGAGCAGTTCTTC.

The CDR3 region has the DNA TGTGCCAGCAGAGTGAAAATCGGGGCTAGCGGAACTAGCACAGATACGCAGTATTTT. Translation: CASRVKIGASGTSTDTQYF. This rearrangement joins TRBV11-1 to TRBJ2-3; 7 bases align to TRBD2. The junction had 18 bases not matched to a gene; V was cut back by 6 bases and J by 0 bases. The CDR3 contains 19 residues. Germline lookup yields CDR1 SGHAT and CDR2 FQDESV (reference sequence).

This clonotype was found many times. The V call is TRBV5-1, the J call TRBJ2-4, with TRBD2 matching over 13 bases. Germline values: CDR1 SGHRS, CDR2 YFSETQ. CDR3 length: 17 amino acids. J gave up 3 bases and V 3 bases, and 6 bases lay outside the gene matches. CDR3 bases: TGCGCCAGCAGCTCCTTCCGGACTAGCGGGGGCAAAAACATTCAGTACTTC. Amino acid sequence: CASSSFRTSGGKNIQYF.

The V and J genes are TRBV10-3 and TRBJ2-5, with 9 bases aligning to TRBD2. Germline assignment: CDR1 ENHRY and CDR2 SYGVKD. This CDR3 contains 15 residues. With V trimmed by 6 bases and J by 4 bases, 9 bases remained unmatched. The DNA for the CDR3 is TGTGCCATCAGGGAGCGGGAGGAAAGAGGAGAGACCCAGTACTTC. It yields the protein CAIREREERGETQYF.

There are a few counts of this clonotype. This chain joins TRBV29-1 and TRBJ2-1, with unresolved D. This CDR3 region has 14 residues. V lost 4 bases to trimming and J lost 3 bases, with 13 bases between them. Per the germline V gene, CDR1 is SQVTM and CDR2 is ANQGSEA. The CDR3 spells CSVVGKNNYNEQFF. DNA of the CDR3: TGCAGCGTTGTGGGAAAGAATAACTACAATGAGCAGTTCTTC.

This clonotype occurred a few times. This chain links TRBV5-5 with TRBJ2-1; D gene unclear. Trimming left V 2 bases short and J 4 bases short, with 22 bases between. CDR3 length: 18 amino acids. Germline-derived CDR1 and CDR2 are SGHKS and YYEKEE (reference sequence). The CDR3 region is CASSFPSLRSGLYNEQFF. The CDR3 region has the DNA TGTGCCAGCAGCTTCCCCTCTCTTCGGTCGGGCCTATACAATGAGCAGTTCTTC. Combining the CDR3 with reference TRBV5-5 and TRBJ2-1 gives the whole variable domain DAGVTQSPTHLIKTRGQQVTLRCSPISGHKSVSWYQQVLGQGPQFIFQYYEKEERGRGNFPDRFSARQFPNYSSELNVNALLLGDSALYLCASSFPSLRSGLYNEQFFGPGTRLTVL.

This clonotype was picked up a small number of times. The chain links TRBV7-2 to TRBJ2-2, with D possibly matching TRBD2 (6 bases). Germline CDR1 SGHTA, CDR2 FQGNSA. V lost 3 bases and J lost 6, with 11 bases in between. The CDR3 consists of 14 residues. Here the CDR3 DNA reads TGTGCCAGCAGCTTCGCTGGGACTTCCGGGGAGCTGTTTTTT. This gives the protein CASSFAGTSGELFF.

V and J are TRBV12-3 or TRBV12-4 and TRBJ2-7; a weak D match, TRBD1 (6 bases). This CDR3 contains 18 residues. Trimming removed 0 bases from V and 4 bases from J, with 22 bases in between. CDR3: CASSLARVWTALGYEQYF. The CDR3 DNA is TGTGCCAGCAGTTTAGCGAGGGTGTGGACAGCCCTAGGATACGAGCAGTACTTC.

As regards this clonotype: A much larger clone differs from this one at a single base, so this may be a read error. The chain joins TRBV7-2 to TRBJ2-1; the D gene is possibly TRBD1 (6 bases). Germline lookup yields CDR1 SGHTA and CDR2 FQGNSA. Trimming pared 8 bases from V and 6 bases from J, leaving 17 bases between. The CDR3 sequence is 14 residues long. CDR3 sequence (DNA): TGTGCCAGCGGGTTCCAAAGGGGGAGCAATGAGCAGTTCTTC. It is translated as CASGFQRGSNEQFF.

This clonotype has at least ten counts. This chain connects TRBV12-3 or TRBV12-4 to TRBJ1-5; unclear D gene. CDR3 length: 15 residues. V gave up 6 bases and J gave up 1 base, with 13 bases separating them. Written as DNA, the CDR3 is TGTGCCAGCAGATGGGGATTCGAAAGCAATCAGCCCCAGCATTTT. Translation: CASRWGFESNQPQHF.

Only a few counts were recorded for this clonotype. The chain joins TRBV9 to TRBJ1-5, with no clear D. Trimming pared 4 bases from V and 2 bases from J, leaving 10 bases between. Germline lookup yields CDR1 SGDLS and CDR2 YYNGEE. This CDR3 contains 14 residues. The CDR3 DNA reads TGTGCCAGCAGCCCCGGGAGCGGCAATCAGCCCCAGCATTTT. It encodes CASSPGSGNQPQHF.

This clonotype was seen a few times. V usage is TRBV10-1 and J usage is TRBJ2-5; 12 bases match TRBD2. CDR1 and CDR2 from the germline V gene are WNHNN and SYGVQD (reference sequence). V lost 0 bases to trimming and J lost 5 bases; unmatched junction nucleotides: 7. The length of the CDR3 is 17 residues. The CDR3 is CASSESASGRAMETQYF. CDR3 coding DNA: TGCGCCAGCAGTGAGTCGGCTAGCGGGAGGGCCATGGAGACCCAGTACTTC.

The chain employs TRBV20-1 and TRBJ2-2; 7 bases fit TRBD2. Germline trimming cut 4 bases from V and 2 bases from J; bases unmatched to any gene: 1. The CDR3 length is 13 residues. The V gene's germline CDR1 is DFQATT and CDR2 SNEGSKA (reference sequence). The CDR3 spells CSAMTSNTGELFF. Written as DNA, the CDR3 is TGCAGTGCTATGACTAGCAACACCGGGGAGCTGTTTTTT.

This clonotype was picked up a small number of times. The V call is TRBV12-3 or TRBV12-4, the J call TRBJ2-2, with 8 bases matching TRBD2. V trimming: 1 base; J trimming: 5 bases; junction bases outside the gene matches: 6. This CDR3 spans 16 amino acids. In DNA form, the CDR3 reads TGTGCCAGCAGTTTAGTGGAGCGGGGGAGGACCGGGGAGCTGTTTTTT. Protein product: CASSLVERGRTGELFF.

In this sample, this clonotype turned up many times. This chain uses TRBV27 with TRBJ2-5; D is tentatively TRBD1 or TRBD2 (5 bases each). V was clipped by 8 bases and J by 4 bases, with 20 bases between them. The CDR3 extends over 15 amino acids. The germline gives CDR1 MNHEY, CDR2 SMNVEV (reference sequence). The CDR3: CASGRGSLGLETQYF. DNA for the CDR3: TGTGCCAGCGGTCGGGGCAGTTTGGGTTTAGAGACCCAGTACTTC.

This clonotype was counted only a few times. The chain links TRBV29-1 to TRBJ2-3, with D hard to call. Trimming stripped 5 bases from V and 1 base from J, with 16 bases between. From germline, CDR1 is SQVTM and CDR2 ANQGSEA. The CDR3 is 15 residues long. The CDR3 loop reads CSVRAPGGGTDTQYF. CDR3 DNA sequence: TGCAGCGTTAGGGCCCCCGGCGGAGGCACAGATACGCAGTATTTT.

This clonotype has at least ten counts. The chain is built from TRBV6-4 and TRBJ2-3; 10 bases align to TRBD2. The junction had 2 bases not matched to a gene; V was cut back by 3 bases and J by 2 bases. The CDR3 extends over 15 amino acids. Germline V gives CDR1 MRHNA, CDR2 SNTAGT. In nucleotides, the CDR3 is TGTGCCAGCAGTGATAGCGGGAGGTCCACAGATACGCAGTATTTT. Translation: CASSDSGRSTDTQYF.